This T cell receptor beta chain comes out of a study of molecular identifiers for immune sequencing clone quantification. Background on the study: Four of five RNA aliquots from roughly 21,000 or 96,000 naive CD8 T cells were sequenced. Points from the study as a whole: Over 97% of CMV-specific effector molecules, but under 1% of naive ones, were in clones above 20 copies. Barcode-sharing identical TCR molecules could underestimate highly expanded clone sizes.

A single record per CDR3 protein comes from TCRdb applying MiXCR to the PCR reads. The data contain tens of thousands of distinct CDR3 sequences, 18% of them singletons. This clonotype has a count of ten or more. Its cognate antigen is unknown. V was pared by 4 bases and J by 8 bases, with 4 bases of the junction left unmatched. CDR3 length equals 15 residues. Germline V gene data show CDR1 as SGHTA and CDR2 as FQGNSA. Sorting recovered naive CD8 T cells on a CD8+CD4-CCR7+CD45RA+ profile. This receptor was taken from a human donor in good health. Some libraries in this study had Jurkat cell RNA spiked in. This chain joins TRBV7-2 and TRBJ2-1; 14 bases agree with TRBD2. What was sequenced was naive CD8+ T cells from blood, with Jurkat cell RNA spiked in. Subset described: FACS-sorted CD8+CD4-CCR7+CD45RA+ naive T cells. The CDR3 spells CASSSGLAGVHEQFF. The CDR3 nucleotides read TGTGCCAGCAGCTCGGGACTAGCGGGAGTTCATGAGCAGTTCTTC.